This T cell receptor beta chain emerged from a study of Ad26.COV2.S vaccination and SARS-CoV-2 variants. Turning to the study itself: Donor got 5x10^10 or 1x10^11 viral particles of Ad26.COV2.S.

The treatment: some 20 received Ad26.COV2.S at low or high dose, single or two shots; about 5 received placebo; per-sample allocation not given. The samples were gathered on day 63 after the first injection of vaccine or placebo. Expressing Wuhan-strain SARS-CoV-2 spike, an Ad26 vector served as the vaccine. Data came from immunoSEQ multiplex PCR; TCRdb stores just in-frame clones and leaves some out. Here the sample spans hundreds of thousands of clones, 89% being singletons. The CDR3 contains 13 residues. The V gene's germline CDR1 is KGHSH and CDR2 LQKENI. The germline V and J ends were trimmed by 0 bases and 3 bases, with 6 bases remaining between them.

This material consisted of peripheral blood, taken in a trial of Ad26.COV2.S vaccine versus placebo. J is TRBJ2-7 and V is TRBV18; D not resolved. The receptor was derived from a person aged 18-60 years who received the Ad26.COV2.S COVID-19 vaccine or a placebo. The CDR3: CASSPPALYEQYF. The CDR3 DNA sequence: TGTGCCAGCTCACCACCGGCGCTCTACGAGCAGTACTTC.